The rows below give T cell receptor beta chains drawn from one sample of a study of blood T cell repertoires in COVID-19. Method: immunoSEQ multiplex PCR; TCRdb's copy keeps in-frame clones and lacks some. Of about 410,000 clones in the sample, around 92% are singletons; the top ten hold less than 2%. The sequenced material came from PBMCs or T cells enriched from blood (not recorded which). These receptors all stem from a woman in her thirties who had recovered from COVID-19. The conserved cysteine and the conserved F or W are not part of the CDR3 here.

>TRBJ2-7|TRBV14
ASSGTSGIYEQY
>TRBJ1-1|TRBV5-1
ASSLIGQGSMNTEAF
>TRBJ1-5|TRBV18
ASSLDSLQPQH
>TRBJ2-1|TRBV18
ASSPRDSRYNEQF
>TRBJ1-2|TRBV7-9
ASSNYWDNAYGYT
>TRBJ2-2|TRBV5-1
ASSLSGLTGELF
>TRBJ2-7|TRBV5-1
ASVGQDYEQY
>TRBJ2-4|TRBV19
ASSPPKGQGGLNIQY
>TRBJ2-3|TRBV6-2/TRBV6-3
ASSLGLALDTQY
>TRBJ2-6|TRBV28
ASSLGVGSGANVLT
>TRBJ2-7|TRBV3-1/TRBV3-2
ASSQGAEQY
>TRBJ1-1|TRBV30
AWHNREMNTEAF
>TRBJ1-2|TRBV29-1
SVEGGASPGYGYT
>TRBJ1-5|TRBV18
ASSPSSNQPQH
>TRBJ2-2|TRBV2
ASSEATDTGELF
>TRBJ1-2|TRBV27
ASSFLGREDYGYT
>TRBJ1-1|TRBV19
ASNPTGRGTEAF
>TRBJ1-5|TRBV9
ASSPGVSNQPQH
>TRBJ1-2|TRBV9
ATRTVPGYT
>TRBJ2-5|TRBV18
ASSPDRLQETQY
>TRBJ2-5|TRBV28
ASSMTGIQETQY
>TRBJ2-3|TRBV5-1
ASSLVSGRAGTDTQY
>TRBJ1-1|TRBV19
ASSGTLNTEAF
>TRBJ1-4|TRBV12-3/TRBV12-4
ASRLGQAEKLF
>TRBJ1-4|TRBV28
ASIWGSWQDNEKLF
>TRBJ1-2|TRBV30
AWSGEGRRDGYT
>TRBJ2-2|TRBV6-4
ASRRTQGDTGELF
>TRBJ1-4|TRBV5-1
ASSTGQGQEKLF
>TRBJ1-5|TRBV6-2/TRBV6-3
ASSFAGTGTSYSNQPQH
>TRBJ1-2|TRBV3-1/TRBV3-2
ASSQRDRGLNGYT
>TRBJ1-4|TRBV5-1
ASSFGGIGEKLF
>TRBJ2-3|TRBV24-1
ATSDSTYGSDPWDTQY
>TRBJ2-2|TRBV19
ASSLRGGFGELF
>TRBJ1-3|TRBV7-2
ASSLGAGDTIY
>TRBJ1-5|TRBV2
ASRKEAYSNQPQH
>TRBJ1-1|TRBV7-9
ASSPSGSNTEAF
>TRBJ2-7|TRBV28
ASSAGGRVYEQY
>TRBJ2-3|TRBV21-1
ASSKDRGHDTQY
>TRBJ1-2|TRBV11-2
ASSSTLGANYGYT
>TRBJ2-1|TRBV19
ASSTLTSPEQF
>TRBJ1-6|TRBV27
ASSFKLTGLFSPLH
>TRBJ2-7|TRBV6-5
ASSYGRTGSSYEQY
>TRBJ1-4|TRBV25-1
ASSQGAANEKLF
>TRBJ2-2|TRBV19
ASSPRGTGELF
>TRBJ2-3|TRBV27
ASSAGLPPLTDTQY
>TRBJ1-5|TRBV14
ASSVQGGQPQH
>TRBJ2-7|TRBV5-1
ASSFVAGDNYEQY
>TRBJ1-5|TRBV12-3/TRBV12-4
ASSLGGPQH
>TRBJ2-7|TRBV7-2
ASSSLLAGAYEQY
>TRBJ2-2|TRBV7-2
ASSLSRGGTGELF
>TRBJ1-1|TRBV28
ASSPQGQLMTEAF
>TRBJ1-1|TRBV7-6
ASRRGLSTEAF
>TRBJ1-2|TRBV18
ASSPREDDGYT
>TRBJ2-7|TRBV2
ASSERSYGPGEQY
>TRBJ2-7|TRBV27
ASSEFGTGHEQY
>TRBJ1-5|TRBV7-2
ASSWGTDNQPQH